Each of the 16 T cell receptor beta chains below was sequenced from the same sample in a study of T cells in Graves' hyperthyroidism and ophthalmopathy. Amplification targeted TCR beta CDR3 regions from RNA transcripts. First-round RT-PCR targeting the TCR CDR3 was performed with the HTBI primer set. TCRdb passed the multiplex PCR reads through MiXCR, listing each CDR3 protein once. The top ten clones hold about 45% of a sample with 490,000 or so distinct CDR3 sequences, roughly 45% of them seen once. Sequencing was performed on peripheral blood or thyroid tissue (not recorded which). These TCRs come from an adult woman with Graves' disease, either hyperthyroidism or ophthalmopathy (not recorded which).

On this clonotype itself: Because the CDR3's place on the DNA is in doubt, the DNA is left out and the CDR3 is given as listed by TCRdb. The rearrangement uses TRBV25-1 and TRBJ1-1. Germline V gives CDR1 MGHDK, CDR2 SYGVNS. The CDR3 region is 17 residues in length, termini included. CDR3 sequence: CACSARRVAGLNTEAFF.

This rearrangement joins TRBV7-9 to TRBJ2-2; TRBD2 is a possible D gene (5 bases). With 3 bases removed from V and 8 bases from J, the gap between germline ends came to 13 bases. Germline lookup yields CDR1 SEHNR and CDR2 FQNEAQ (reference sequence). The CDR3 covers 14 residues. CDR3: CASSLGVVTGELFF. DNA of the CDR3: TGTGCCAGCAGCTTGGGAGTTGTAACGGGGGAGCTGTTTTTT. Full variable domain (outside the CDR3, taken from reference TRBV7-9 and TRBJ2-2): DTGVSQNPRHKITKRGQNVTFRCDPISEHNRLYWYRQTLGQGPEFLTYFQNEAQLEKSRLLSDRFSAERPKGSFSTLEIQRTEQGDSAMYLCASSLGVVTGELFFGEGSRLTVL.

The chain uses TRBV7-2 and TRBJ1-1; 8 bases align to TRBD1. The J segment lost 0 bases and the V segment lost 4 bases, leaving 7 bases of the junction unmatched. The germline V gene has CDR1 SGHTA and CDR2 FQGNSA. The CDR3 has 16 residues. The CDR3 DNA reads TGTGCCAGCAGCTCCCAGCCGGGACAGGTGAACACTGAAGCTTTCTTT. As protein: CASSSQPGQVNTEAFF.

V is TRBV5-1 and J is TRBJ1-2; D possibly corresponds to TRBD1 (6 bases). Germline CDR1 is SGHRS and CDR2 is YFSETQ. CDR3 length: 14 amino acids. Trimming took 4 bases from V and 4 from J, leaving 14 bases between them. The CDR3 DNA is TGCGCCAGCAGCGGGGGCTACCTTGGCTATGGCTACACCTTC. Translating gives CASSGGYLGYGYTF.

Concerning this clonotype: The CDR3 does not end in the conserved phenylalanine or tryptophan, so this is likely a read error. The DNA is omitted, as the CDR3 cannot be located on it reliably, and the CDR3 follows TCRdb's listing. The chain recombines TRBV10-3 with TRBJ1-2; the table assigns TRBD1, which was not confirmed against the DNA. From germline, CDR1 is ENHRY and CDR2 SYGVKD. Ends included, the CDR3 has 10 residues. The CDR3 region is CAISVTGGPY.

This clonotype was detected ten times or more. CDR3 amino acids: CATSATSTGPNVLTF. CDR3 coding DNA: TGTGCCACCAGTGCTACTTCTACAGGGCCCAACGTCCTGACTTTC. V and J are TRBV24-1 and TRBJ2-6; D is perhaps TRBD1 (6 bases). Germline V gene sequence: CDR1 KGHDR, CDR2 SFDVKD. The CDR3 totals 15 residues. Deletions cut 5 bases from V and 8 bases from J, with 15 bases between.

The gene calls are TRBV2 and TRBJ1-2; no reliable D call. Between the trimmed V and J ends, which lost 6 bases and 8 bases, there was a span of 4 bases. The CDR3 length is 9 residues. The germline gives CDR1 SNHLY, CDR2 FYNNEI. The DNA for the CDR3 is TGTGCCAGCAGGGGGGGCTACACCTTC. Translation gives CASRGGYTF.

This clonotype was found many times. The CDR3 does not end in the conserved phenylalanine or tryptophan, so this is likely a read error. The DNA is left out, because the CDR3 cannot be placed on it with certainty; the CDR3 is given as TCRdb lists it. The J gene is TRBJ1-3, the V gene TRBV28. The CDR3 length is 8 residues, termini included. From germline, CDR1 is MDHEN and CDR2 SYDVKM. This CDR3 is CASSPRGT.

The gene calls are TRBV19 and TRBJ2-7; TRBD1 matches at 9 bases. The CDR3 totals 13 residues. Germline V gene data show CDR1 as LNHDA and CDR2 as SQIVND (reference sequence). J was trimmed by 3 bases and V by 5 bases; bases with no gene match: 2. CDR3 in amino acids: CASSRQGDYEQYF. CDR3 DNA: TGTGCCAGTAGTCGACAGGGGGACTACGAGCAGTACTTC.

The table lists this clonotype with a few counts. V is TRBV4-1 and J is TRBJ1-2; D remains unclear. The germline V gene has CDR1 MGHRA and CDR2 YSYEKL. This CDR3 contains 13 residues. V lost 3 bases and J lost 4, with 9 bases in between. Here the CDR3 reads CASSHEQLYGYTF. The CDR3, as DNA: TGCGCCAGCAGCCACGAACAGCTCTATGGCTACACCTTC.

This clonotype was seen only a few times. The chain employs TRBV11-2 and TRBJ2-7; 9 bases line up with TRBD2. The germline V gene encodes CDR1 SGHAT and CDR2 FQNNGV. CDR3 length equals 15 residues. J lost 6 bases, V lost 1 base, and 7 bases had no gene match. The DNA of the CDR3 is TGTGCCAGCAGCTTAGCGGTAGCGGGAGTATCCGAGCAGTACTTC. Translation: CASSLAVAGVSEQYF.

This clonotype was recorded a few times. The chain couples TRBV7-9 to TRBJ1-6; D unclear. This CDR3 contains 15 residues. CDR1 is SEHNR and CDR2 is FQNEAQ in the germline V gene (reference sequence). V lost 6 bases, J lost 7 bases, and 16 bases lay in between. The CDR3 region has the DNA TGTGCCAGCAGTCCATATGCGGACGGAAATTCACCCCTCCACTTT. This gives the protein CASSPYADGNSPLHF.

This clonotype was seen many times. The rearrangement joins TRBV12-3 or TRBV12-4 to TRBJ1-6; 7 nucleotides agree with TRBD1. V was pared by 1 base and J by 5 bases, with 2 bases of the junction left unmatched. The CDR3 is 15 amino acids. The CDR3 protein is CASSLGQGDNSPLHF. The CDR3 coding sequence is TGTGCCAGCAGTTTAGGGCAGGGGGATAATTCACCCCTCCACTTT.

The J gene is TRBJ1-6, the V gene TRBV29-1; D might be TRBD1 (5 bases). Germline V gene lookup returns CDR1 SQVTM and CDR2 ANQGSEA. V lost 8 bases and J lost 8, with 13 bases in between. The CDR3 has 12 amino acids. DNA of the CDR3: TGCAGCATTACAGGATTGGATTCACCCCTCCACTTT. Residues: CSITGLDSPLHF.

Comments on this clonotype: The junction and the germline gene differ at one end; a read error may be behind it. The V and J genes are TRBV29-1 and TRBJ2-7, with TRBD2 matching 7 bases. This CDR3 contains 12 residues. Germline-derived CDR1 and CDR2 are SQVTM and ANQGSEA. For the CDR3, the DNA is TGCAGCGTTGGCCGGGAGGACTACGGGCAGTACTTC. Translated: CSVGREDYGQYF.

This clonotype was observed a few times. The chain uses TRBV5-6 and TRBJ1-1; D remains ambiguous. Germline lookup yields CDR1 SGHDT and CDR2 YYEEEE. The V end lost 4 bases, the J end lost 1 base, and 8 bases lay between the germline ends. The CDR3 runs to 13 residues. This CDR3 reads CASSRTQNTEAFF. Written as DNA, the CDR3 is TGTGCCAGCAGCCGGACGCAGAACACTGAAGCTTTCTTT.